The entry below gives a single TCR beta chain sequence along with its context. This clone was picked up a small number of times. No antigen is known for it. The sample holds no much larger clone one base away, and base qualities are not on file. Each donor gave one peripheral blood draw, averaging around 0.11 L, which was collected into heparinised tubes. A BD FACSAria II and a panel including CD45RO, CCR7, CD25, CD127, CD95 and CD27 were used to sort naive, central memory, regulatory and stem cell-like memory CD4+ T cells. All sorted populations exceeded 98% purity. Right away, PBMCs were isolated by Lymphoprep density gradient centrifugation and were stained directly, with no culture step. To minimize batch effects, samples were stained and sorted in pairs, one healthy donor with one patient per experiment. The data derive from a study of beta chain features in type 1 diabetes (dated by TCRdb to the late 2010s). About the full investigation: Patients and healthy donors did not differ in mean age, gender distribution, total cell number or subset yield. Across all samples, approximately 100 million sorted cells were examined, and cell number per subset correlated strongly with RNA yield. In the study, TCRB repertoires of sorted circulating CD4+ T cell subsets from recently diagnosed type 1 diabetes patients were compared with those of matched healthy donors. Naive and central memory subsets were obtained from all 30 or so donors, but regulatory and stem cell-like memory subsets were isolated from only 8 patients and about 8 healthy donors.

The entire isolated RNA was reverse transcribed using the High Capacity cDNA Reverse Transcription Kit, and thus expressed TCRB transcripts were sequenced. Naive, central memory and regulatory T cell samples underwent deep immunoSEQ sequencing, averaging roughly 3.3 million total reads per sample. After sorted cells were lysed in RLT buffer, RNA was extracted with DNase-treated RNeasy Micro or Mini kits, with the choice depending on cell number. Each cell subset was processed separately to prevent cross-contamination, with patient and healthy donor samples processed together. TCRB sequences were amplified from cDNA with the immunoSEQ multiplex PCR, producing 87-bp fragments spanning the CDR3 region. Sequencing of the amplicons was done on the Illumina HiSeq platform. Turning to the authors' computational methods: PCR bias was corrected computationally using synthetic template baselines, and reads within Hamming distance 2 were collapsed, with unmergeable singletons discarded. Reads were aligned against IMGT to assign V, D and J genes, CDR3 length and insertions or deletions at six rearrangement sites. Clonotype counts were normalized to sorted cell number within each subset before computing true diversity and Gini coefficients with the tcR R package. Repertoire sharing was quantified using the overlap coefficient calculated on TCRB nucleotide sequences. Not all clones reach the TCRdb copy of this immuneACCESS table, which keeps in-frame sequences only. Checked studies attribute under half of the gap to unresolved V genes and leave the rest unexplained. That table furnishes V, J and clone size, whereas the DNA furnished D and trimming. Here the sample has 150,000 or so clones; about a tenth occur a single time. Jointly, the top ten make up about 0.61% of the sample.

Its CDR3 holds 15 amino acids, cysteine through phenylalanine. The retained sequence is limited to the CDR3, 45 bases, with the frame set at the first base. CDR1 and CDR2 (LNHDA, SQIVND) derive from the germline V gene (reference sequence). Unmatched junction bases come to 4, with V trimmed by 5 bases and J by 1 base. Results the study describes overall, beyond this receptor: Fewer insertions and more nucleotide deletions at VDJ recombination sites were observed in patients with type 1 diabetes, implying thymic rearrangement abnormalities. Naive, central memory and regulatory TCRB repertoires appeared to be more alike among patients than among healthy donors. Because cDNA rather than genomic DNA was sequenced, highly expressing activated cells could have been over-represented, although no difference in activation and CD3 levels was found between groups. Only small numbers of individuals were included in the HLA sub-analyses, which left unresolved whether HLA type had any influence on TCRB rearrangement. PCR may preferentially amplify shorter templates, but because patient and control samples were amplified and corrected together, any resulting skew would affect both groups equally. In all four CD4+ subsets, TCRB CDR3 length was moderately but significantly shorter in type 1 diabetes patients.

This chain joins TRBV19 to TRBJ2-7, and 11 junction bases match TRBD2. This TCR was sampled from a man between 18 and 29 years old in good health. The specimen sequenced was central memory CD4+ T cells from blood. The CDR3 is CASSSGTSGSYEQYF. The base sequence is TGTGCCAGTAGTTCCGGGACTAGCGGATCCTACGAGCAGTACTTC. Supplemented by the reference TRBV19 and TRBJ2-7 proteins around the CDR3, the complete variable domain is DGGITQSPKYLFRKEGQNVTLSCEQNLNHDAMYWYRQDPGQGLRLIYYSQIVNDFQKGDIAEGYSVSREKKESFPLTVTSAQKNPTAFYLCASSSGTSGSYEQYFGPGTRLTVT.